This T cell receptor beta chain appears in the sequencing data of a study of shared clonotypes between healthy human individuals. Assay used: immunoSEQ multiplex PCR; TCRdb lists only in-frame clones, some missing. This table holds about 770,000 clones, roughly two thirds found once. J was trimmed by 6 bases and V by 6 bases; bases with no gene match: 4. Germline CDR1 and CDR2: SNHLY and FYNNEI. The CDR3 covers 12 residues. Sequenced: memory CD4+ T cells sorted from blood. Specified subset: CD45RA-negative fraction. V gene TRBV2 combines with J gene TRBJ2-7; 8 nucleotides line up with TRBD2. The clonotype originates from a woman aged 25 to 39 in good health. The CDR3 DNA reads as TGTGCCAGCAGGATAGCGGGGCGCGAGCAGTACTTC. Its translation is CASRIAGREQYF.